A single sample is the source of the 26 T cell receptor beta chains below, sequenced in a study of cytomegalovirus exposure and HLA in healthy donors (dated by TCRdb to about 2017). The method behind the library was the immunoSEQ multiplex PCR assay. A mixture of 60 forward primers for TCR Vbeta segments and 13 reverse primers for TCR Jbeta segments was used in the multiplex PCR. TCRdb's version of the immuneACCESS table is confined to in-frame rearrangements and falls short of the full clone set. An unresolved V gene accounts for under half of the shortfall where checked; the remainder is of unknown origin. In this sample the table shows roughly 200,000 clones, about 78% of which occur a single time. In total, the top ten clones hold roughly 3% of the sample. The sequenced material came from PBMCs. These receptors all stem from a woman aged 25 to 39 in good health and CMV-seronegative.

The rearrangement joins TRBV5-1 to TRBJ2-1; TRBD1 might be the D (5 bases). CDR1 and CDR2 from the germline V gene are SGHRS and YFSETQ. This CDR3 spans 16 amino acids. V lost 1 base and J 0 bases, leaving 11 bases between the germline ends. The DNA of the CDR3 is TGCGCCAGCAGCTTGAGTACAGGCCGCTCCTACAATGAGCAGTTCTTC. Protein product: CASSLSTGRSYNEQFF.

V usage is TRBV5-1 and J usage is TRBJ2-7; D ambiguous. Germline CDR1 reads SGHRS; CDR2 reads YFSETQ. V was pared by 3 bases and J by 1 base, with 11 bases between. This CDR3 spans 14 amino acids. The CDR3 sequence: CASSSMTGSYEQYF. The CDR3 DNA reads TGCGCCAGCAGCTCTATGACTGGGTCCTACGAGCAGTACTTC.

The V and J genes are TRBV5-8 and TRBJ2-3, with D tentatively TRBD2 (6 bases). The germline V gene encodes CDR1 SGHTS and CDR2 YDEGEE. V dropped 4 bases and J dropped 4 bases, with 16 bases sitting between them. This CDR3 region has 15 residues. The CDR3 bases are TGTGCCAGCAGCACGACTAGTCTTAAGGCAGATACGCAGTATTTT. Its translation is CASSTTSLKADTQYF.

The chain has TRBV6-6 and TRBJ1-5; D not resolved. The V and J ends lost 4 bases and 1 base respectively, with 8 bases between them. Germline values: CDR1 MNHNY, CDR2 SVGAGI (reference sequence). This CDR3 spans 14 amino acids. DNA for the CDR3: TGTGCCAGCAGTTGGAGGGAAAGCAATCAGCCCCAGCATTTT. This encodes CASSWRESNQPQHF.

The chain links TRBV5-5 to TRBJ1-1; TRBD1 matches at 7 bases. The germline V gene has CDR1 SGHKS and CDR2 YYEKEE (reference sequence). This CDR3 has 15 residues. After removal of 3 bases from V and 4 bases from J, the junction contained 9 bases not matched to a gene. In DNA form, the CDR3 reads TGTGCCAGCAGCTCGTCGACAGGGATAGTCACTGAAGCTTTCTTT. As protein: CASSSSTGIVTEAFF.

The chain joins TRBV6-5 to TRBJ1-6; D unclear. In germline, CDR1 is MNHEY, CDR2 SVGAGI. Trimming took off 5 bases at V and 4 bases at J, with 9 bases between the two ends. The CDR3 is 14 residues long. In nucleotides, the CDR3 is TGTGCCAGCAGTCACGGTCTTTATAATTCACCCCTCCACTTT. Its translation: CASSHGLYNSPLHF.

The chain uses TRBV7-8 and TRBJ2-5; the match to TRBD2 covers 8 bases. J was trimmed by 7 bases and V by 5 bases; bases with no gene match: 15. The germline V gene encodes CDR1 SGHVS and CDR2 FQNEAQ. CDR3 length: 16 residues. The CDR3 DNA reads as TGTGCCAGCAGCCTGAACCGACTCGGACTAGCTGGGACCCAGTACTTC. Its translation is CASSLNRLGLAGTQYF.

The V gene is TRBV19, the J gene TRBJ2-7; the D gene is possibly TRBD2 (5 bases). Per germline, CDR1 LNHDA and CDR2 SQIVND (reference sequence). V lost 3 bases and J 5 bases, leaving 8 bases between the germline ends. The CDR3 sequence is 12 residues long. The CDR3 region is CASSIRGHEQYF. The CDR3 DNA is TGTGCCAGTAGTATTCGGGGTCACGAGCAGTACTTC.

V usage is TRBV29-1 and J usage is TRBJ2-7, with 8 nucleotides matching TRBD1. J lost 3 bases, V lost 3 bases, and 13 bases had no gene match. The CDR3 loop spans 16 amino acids. Germline V gene lookup returns CDR1 SQVTM and CDR2 ANQGSEA. CDR3 sequence (DNA): TGCAGCGTTGAGATCACGGACAGGGAAGGGTACTACGAGCAGTACTTC. Its protein product is CSVEITDREGYYEQYF.

The chain carries TRBV5-1 and TRBJ2-1, with 10 positions matching TRBD2. The germline gives CDR1 SGHRS, CDR2 YFSETQ. This CDR3 has 15 amino acids. DNA for the CDR3: TGCGCATCTATGCGGACTAGCGGTTTATACAATGAGCAGTTCTTC. It is translated as CASMRTSGLYNEQFF.

The genes are TRBV27 and TRBJ2-2; TRBD2 agrees at 12 bases. The CDR3 length is 16 residues. Germline assignment: CDR1 MNHEY and CDR2 SMNVEV (reference sequence). V trimming: 7 bases; J trimming: 6 bases; junction bases outside the gene matches: 9. The CDR3: CASKRQGTSGPGELFF. As DNA, the CDR3 is TGTGCCAGCAAGAGGCAAGGGACTAGCGGGCCCGGGGAGCTGTTTTTT.

This chain joins TRBV7-8 and TRBJ2-1, with TRBD2 matching 15 bases. The CDR3 has 18 residues. Trimming at V came to 5 bases and at J to 0 bases, leaving 5 bases not matched to a gene. Looked up from germline, CDR1 is SGHVS and CDR2 is FQNEAQ. CDR3 region: CASSPGTSGRSSYNEQFF. The CDR3 bases are TGTGCCAGCAGCCCTGGGACTAGCGGGAGGTCCTCCTACAATGAGCAGTTCTTC. Supplemented by reference TRBV7-8 and TRBJ2-1, the full variable domain reads GAGVSQSPRYKVAKRGQDVALRCDPISGHVSLFWYQQALGQGPEFLTYFQNEAQLDKSGLPSDRFFAERPEGSVSTLKIQRTQQEDSAVYLCASSPGTSGRSSYNEQFFGPGTRLTVL.

The CDR3 protein is CASSPLFSGELFF. The CDR3 DNA follows: TGTGCCAGCAGCCCCCTCTTTTCCGGGGAGCTGTTTTTT. The chain couples TRBV27 to TRBJ2-2, with unresolved D. This CDR3 is 13 amino acids long. V was cut by 6 bases and J by 6 bases, with 11 bases left in between. Germline CDR1 and CDR2: MNHEY and SMNVEV (reference sequence).

This sequence joins TRBV7-9 and TRBJ2-3; TRBD2 agrees at 14 bases. Trimming removed 1 base from V and 5 bases from J; junction bases left unmatched: 5. The CDR3 covers 17 residues. Germline V CDR1 and CDR2: SEHNR, FQNEAQ (reference sequence). This CDR3 is CASSLGGLAGVRDTQYF. Here the CDR3 DNA reads TGTGCCAGCAGCTTAGGGGGACTAGCGGGAGTACGAGATACGCAGTATTTT.

This clone appeared a few times. The V and J genes are TRBV4-1 and TRBJ1-1; D remains unclear. The ends were cut back, 1 base at V and 6 bases at J, with 9 bases in the middle. The CDR3 covers 13 residues. The germline V gene has CDR1 MGHRA and CDR2 YSYEKL. The CDR3 here is CASSQGLRSEAFF. As DNA, the CDR3 is TGCGCCAGCAGCCAAGGTCTCAGATCTGAAGCTTTCTTT.

The V and J genes are TRBV2 and TRBJ1-4; D is perhaps TRBD1 (6 bases). The CDR3 is 15 amino acids. Germline V gene lookup returns CDR1 SNHLY and CDR2 FYNNEI. Trimming stripped 6 bases from V and 0 bases from J, with 11 bases between. The CDR3 sequence: CASRPNRATNEKLFF. DNA of the CDR3: TGTGCCAGCAGGCCAAACAGGGCAACTAATGAAAAACTGTTTTTT.

The rearrangement links TRBV19 to TRBJ2-3; D is perhaps TRBD1 (6 bases). The CDR3 runs 13 residues. The V and J ends lost 5 bases and 3 bases respectively, with 9 bases between them. Germline V gene lookup returns CDR1 LNHDA and CDR2 SQIVND (reference sequence). The CDR3 nucleotides read TGTGCCAGTAGTTTCCAGGGGACAGATACGCAGTATTTT. Amino acid sequence: CASSFQGTDTQYF.

The V and J genes are TRBV6-5 and TRBJ2-7, with 10 positions matching TRBD1. The CDR3 totals 15 residues. After removal of 4 bases from V and 3 bases from J, the junction contained 6 bases not matched to a gene. Germline V gene data show CDR1 as MNHEY and CDR2 as SVGAGI. As DNA, the CDR3 is TGTGCCAGCAGTTCTCCGGGACAGGGGAGCTACGAGCAGTACTTC. Encoded protein: CASSSPGQGSYEQYF.

The chain employs TRBV5-4 and TRBJ1-5; 11 bases map to TRBD1. Germline CDR1 reads SGHNT; CDR2 reads YYREEE (reference sequence). Losses at the gene ends were 4 bases for V and 7 bases for J; bases not matched to a gene: 10. The CDR3 is 16 residues long. The CDR3 loop reads CASSIPGTGGLQPQHF. In DNA, the CDR3 is TGTGCCAGCAGCATACCCGGGACAGGGGGTTTGCAGCCCCAGCATTTT.

The chain uses TRBV5-6 and TRBJ1-1; D call uncertain. V gave up 0 bases and J gave up 0 bases, with 6 bases separating them. Germline CDR1 is SGHDT and CDR2 is YYEEEE. The CDR3 sequence is 14 residues long. This CDR3 is CASSLASLNTEAFF. The CDR3 DNA reads TGTGCCAGCAGCTTGGCGAGTTTGAACACTGAAGCTTTCTTT.

V usage is TRBV7-3 and J usage is TRBJ1-1, with a tentative D call TRBD1 (5 bases). CDR3 size: 17 residues. The germline V gene has CDR1 SGHTA and CDR2 FQGTGA. Trimming shortened V by 1 base and J by 1 base, and 16 bases separated the two germline ends. The CDR3 DNA reads TGTGCCAGCAGCTTAATAAGGGGCCGGGCTTCGAACACTGAAGCTTTCTTT. This gives the protein CASSLIRGRASNTEAFF.

V and J are TRBV10-3 and TRBJ1-1; D is unresolved. This CDR3 has 13 residues. The germline V and J ends were trimmed by 4 bases and 1 base, with 7 bases remaining between them. The germline CDR1 and CDR2 sequences are ENHRY and SYGVKD. This chain's CDR3 is CAISVDRNTEAFF. The CDR3 bases are TGTGCCATCAGTGTAGATAGGAACACTGAAGCTTTCTTT.

The chain carries TRBV10-3 and TRBJ2-7, with D maybe TRBD1 (6 bases). The germline V gene encodes CDR1 ENHRY and CDR2 SYGVKD. The CDR3 is made up of 14 amino acids. Trimming took off 6 bases at V and 0 bases at J, with 12 bases between the two ends. The CDR3, as DNA: TGTGCCATCAGGATGGACAGCTACTCCTACGAGCAGTACTTC. Protein product: CAIRMDSYSYEQYF.

J is TRBJ1-2 and V is TRBV5-6; D may be TRBD1 (5 bases). Trimming pared 1 base from V and 4 bases from J, leaving 8 bases between. The CDR3 is 13 amino acids. Germline-derived CDR1 and CDR2 are SGHDT and YYEEEE. The chain's CDR3 is CASSLSRVYGYTF. In nucleotides, the CDR3 is TGTGCCAGCAGCTTGAGCAGGGTCTATGGCTACACCTTC.

V usage is TRBV19 and J usage is TRBJ1-2; TRBD1 matches at 9 bases. V gave up 5 bases and J gave up 4 bases; unmatched junction bases: 8. CDR1 LNHDA and CDR2 SQIVND come from the germline V gene (reference sequence). CDR3 length equals 15 residues. The CDR3 sequence: CASSLKGTGSYGYTF. The CDR3 region has the DNA TGTGCCAGTAGTCTAAAAGGGACAGGGAGCTATGGCTACACCTTC.

The chain employs TRBV9 and TRBJ1-5; perhaps TRBD1 as D (5 bases). The V gene's germline CDR1 is SGDLS and CDR2 YYNGEE. CDR3 length equals 15 residues. The V end was cut by 0 bases, the J end by 3 bases, with 10 bases between. This CDR3 reads CASSVDGAYNQPQHF. The CDR3 DNA follows: TGTGCCAGCAGCGTAGATGGGGCCTACAATCAGCCCCAGCATTTT. Filled out from reference TRBV9 and TRBJ1-5, the complete variable domain reads DSGVTQTPKHLITATGQRVTLRCSPRSGDLSVYWYQQSLDQGLQFLIQYYNGEERAKGNILERFSAQQFPDLHSELNLSSLELGDSALYFCASSVDGAYNQPQHFGDGTRLSIL.